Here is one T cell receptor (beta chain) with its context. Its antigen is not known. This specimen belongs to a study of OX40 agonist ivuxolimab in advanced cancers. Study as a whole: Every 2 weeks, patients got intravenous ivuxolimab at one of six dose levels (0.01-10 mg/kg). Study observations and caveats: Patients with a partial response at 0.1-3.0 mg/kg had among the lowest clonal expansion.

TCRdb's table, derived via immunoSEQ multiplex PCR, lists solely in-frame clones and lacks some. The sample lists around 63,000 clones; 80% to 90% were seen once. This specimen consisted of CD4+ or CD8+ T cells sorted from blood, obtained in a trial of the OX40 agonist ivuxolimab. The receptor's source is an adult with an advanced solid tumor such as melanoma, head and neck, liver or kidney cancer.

CDR3 DNA: TGCGCCACCACCTGGGGGGGTAAGTTCCGGAGCTCCTACGAGCAGTACTTC. Protein sequence: CATTWGGKFRSSYEQYF. The rearrangement uses TRBV5-1 and TRBJ2-7; 7 bases are a match to TRBD2. CDR3 length: 17 amino acids. The germline V gene encodes CDR1 SGHRS and CDR2 YFSETQ. The trim removed 9 bases at V and 0 bases at J, leaving 18 bases unmatched.